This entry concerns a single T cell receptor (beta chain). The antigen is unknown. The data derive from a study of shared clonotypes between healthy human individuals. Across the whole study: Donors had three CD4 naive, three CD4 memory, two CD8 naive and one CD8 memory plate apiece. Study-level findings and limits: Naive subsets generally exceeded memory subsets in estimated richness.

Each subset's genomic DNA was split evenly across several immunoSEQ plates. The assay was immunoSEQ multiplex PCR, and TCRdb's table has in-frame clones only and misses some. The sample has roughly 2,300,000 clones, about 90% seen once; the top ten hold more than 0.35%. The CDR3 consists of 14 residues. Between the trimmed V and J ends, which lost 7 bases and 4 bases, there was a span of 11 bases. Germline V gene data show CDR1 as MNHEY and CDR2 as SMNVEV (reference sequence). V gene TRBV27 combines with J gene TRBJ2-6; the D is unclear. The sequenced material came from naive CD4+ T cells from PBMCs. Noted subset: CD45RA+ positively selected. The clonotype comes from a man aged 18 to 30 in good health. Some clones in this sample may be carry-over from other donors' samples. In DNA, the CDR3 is TGTGCCAGCACCCTCTCCCCCGGGGCCAACGTCCTGACTTTC. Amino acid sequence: CASTLSPGANVLTF.